The clone carrying this TCR beta chain has just one count. In the original processing: Nucleated cell number was recorded as an estimate derived from reference gene primer amplification. Sequencing was performed with immunoSEQ multiplex PCR; in TCRdb, only in-frame clones are kept and a portion is missing. D and trimming come from the DNA, and the V and J calls and clone size come from that table. The sample shows about 110,000 clones, 65% to 85% of them seen only once. The CDR3 covers 18 residues. Germline V gives CDR1 SGHNT, CDR2 YYREEE (reference sequence). V lost 1 base and J lost 4; bases outside the gene matches: 10. The entry originates in a study of blood T cell repertoires in COVID-19.

The sequencing sample was made of peripheral blood. The chain joins TRBV5-4 to TRBJ2-1; 11 bases are shared with TRBD2. This receptor was obtained from a woman aged 65 to 85 with acute or convalescent COVID-19. CDR3: CASSLPKPGTSGYNEQFF. The CDR3 bases are TGTGCCAGCAGCTTGCCAAAGCCCGGGACTAGCGGTTACAATGAGCAGTTCTTC.